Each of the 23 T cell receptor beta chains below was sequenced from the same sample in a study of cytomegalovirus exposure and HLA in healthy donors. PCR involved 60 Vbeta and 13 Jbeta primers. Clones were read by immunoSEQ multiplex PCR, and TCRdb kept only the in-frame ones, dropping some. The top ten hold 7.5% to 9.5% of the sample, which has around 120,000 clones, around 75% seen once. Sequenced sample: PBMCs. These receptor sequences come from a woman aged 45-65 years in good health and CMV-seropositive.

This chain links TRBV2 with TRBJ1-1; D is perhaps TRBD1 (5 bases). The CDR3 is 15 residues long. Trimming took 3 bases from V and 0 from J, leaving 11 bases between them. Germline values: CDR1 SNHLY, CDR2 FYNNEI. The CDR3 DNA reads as TGTGCCAGCAGTGAGAATGGACACATGAACACTGAAGCTTTCTTT. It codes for CASSENGHMNTEAFF.

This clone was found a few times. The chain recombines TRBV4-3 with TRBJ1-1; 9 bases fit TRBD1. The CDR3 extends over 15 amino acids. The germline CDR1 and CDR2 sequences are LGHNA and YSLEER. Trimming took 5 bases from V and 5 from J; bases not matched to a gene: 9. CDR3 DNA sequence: TGCGCCAGCAGCTTCGTCGGACAGGGGAATACTGAAGCTTTCTTT. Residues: CASSFVGQGNTEAFF.

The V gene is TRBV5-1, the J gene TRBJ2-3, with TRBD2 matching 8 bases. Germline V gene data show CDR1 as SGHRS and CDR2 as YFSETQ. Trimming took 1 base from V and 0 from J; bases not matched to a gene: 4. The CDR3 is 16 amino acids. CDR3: CASSLSGGPSTDTQYF. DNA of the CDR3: TGCGCCAGCAGCTTGTCGGGGGGGCCCAGCACAGATACGCAGTATTTT.

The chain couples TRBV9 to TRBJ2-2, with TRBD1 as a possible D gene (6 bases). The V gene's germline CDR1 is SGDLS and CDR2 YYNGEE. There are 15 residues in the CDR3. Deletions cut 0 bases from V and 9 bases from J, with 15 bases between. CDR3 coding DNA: TGTGCCAGCAGCGTAGGGCTCCTCAGGGGCAGGGAGCTGTTTTTT. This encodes CASSVGLLRGRELFF.

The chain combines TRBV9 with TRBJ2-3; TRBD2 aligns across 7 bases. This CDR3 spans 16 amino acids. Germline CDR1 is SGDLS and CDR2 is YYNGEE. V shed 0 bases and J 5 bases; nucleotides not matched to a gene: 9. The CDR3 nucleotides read TGTGCCAGCAGCGTAGAGAGCGGGACCCGGGGAGATACGCAGTATTTT. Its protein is CASSVESGTRGDTQYF.

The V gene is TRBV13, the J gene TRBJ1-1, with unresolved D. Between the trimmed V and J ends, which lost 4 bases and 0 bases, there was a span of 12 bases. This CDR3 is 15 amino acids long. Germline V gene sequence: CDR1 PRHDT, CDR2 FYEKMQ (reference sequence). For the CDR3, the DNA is TGTGCCAGCAGCTCGCAACAGAAGATGAACACTGAAGCTTTCTTT. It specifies CASSSQQKMNTEAFF.

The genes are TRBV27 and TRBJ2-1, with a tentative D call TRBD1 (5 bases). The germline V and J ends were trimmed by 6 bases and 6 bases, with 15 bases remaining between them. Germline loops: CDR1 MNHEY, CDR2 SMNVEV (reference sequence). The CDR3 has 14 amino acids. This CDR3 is CASSPPDSINEQFF. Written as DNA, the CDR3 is TGTGCCAGCAGCCCCCCAGACAGTATCAATGAGCAGTTCTTC.

CDR3 DNA sequence: TGCGCCAGCAGCTTTTGGCTGAACACCGGGGAGCTGTTTTTT. Residues: CASSFWLNTGELFF. The chain is built from TRBV5-1 and TRBJ2-2; D ambiguous. Trimming took off 2 bases at V and 1 base at J, with 6 bases between the two ends. Germline CDR1 SGHRS, CDR2 YFSETQ. There are 14 residues in the CDR3.

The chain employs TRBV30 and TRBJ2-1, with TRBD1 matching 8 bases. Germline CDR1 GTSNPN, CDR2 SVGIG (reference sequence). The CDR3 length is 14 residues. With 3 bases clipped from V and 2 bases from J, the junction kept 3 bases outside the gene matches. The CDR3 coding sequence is TGTGCCTGGAGCAGGGGGCTGACCTACAATGAGCAGTTCTTC. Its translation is CAWSRGLTYNEQFF.

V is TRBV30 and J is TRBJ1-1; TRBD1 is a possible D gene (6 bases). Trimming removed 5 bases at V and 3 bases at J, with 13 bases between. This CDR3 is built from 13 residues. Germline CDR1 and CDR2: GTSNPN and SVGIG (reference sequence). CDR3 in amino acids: CAWGRGLDTEAFF. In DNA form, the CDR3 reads TGTGCCTGGGGCAGGGGCTTGGACACTGAAGCTTTCTTT.

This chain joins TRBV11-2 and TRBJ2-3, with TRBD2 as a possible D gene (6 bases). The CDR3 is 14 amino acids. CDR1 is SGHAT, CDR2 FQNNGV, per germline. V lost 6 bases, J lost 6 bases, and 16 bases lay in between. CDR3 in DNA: TGTGCCAGCAGTCTTTCTGGGGGGTCCGATACGCAGTATTTT. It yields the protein CASSLSGGSDTQYF.

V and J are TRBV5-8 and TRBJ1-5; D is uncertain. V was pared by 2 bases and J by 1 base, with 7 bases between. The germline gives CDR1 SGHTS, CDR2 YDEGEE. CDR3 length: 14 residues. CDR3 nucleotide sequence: TGTGCCAGCAGCTTCGGCGGCAGCAATCAGCCCCAGCATTTT. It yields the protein CASSFGGSNQPQHF.

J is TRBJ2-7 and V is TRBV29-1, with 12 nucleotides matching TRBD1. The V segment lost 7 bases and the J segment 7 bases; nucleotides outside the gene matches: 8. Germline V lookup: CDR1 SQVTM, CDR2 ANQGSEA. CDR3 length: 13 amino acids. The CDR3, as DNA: TGCAGCGCGCTGAGGGACAGGGGGCTTGAGCAGTACTTC. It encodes CSALRDRGLEQYF.

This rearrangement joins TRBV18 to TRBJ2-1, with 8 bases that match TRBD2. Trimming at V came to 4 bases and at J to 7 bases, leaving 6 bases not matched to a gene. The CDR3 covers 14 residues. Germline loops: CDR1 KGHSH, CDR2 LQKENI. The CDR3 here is CASSRSGGPNEQFF. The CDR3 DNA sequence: TGTGCCAGCTCACGGTCGGGAGGGCCGAATGAGCAGTTCTTC. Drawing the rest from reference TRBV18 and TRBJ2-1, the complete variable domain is NAGVMQNPRHLVRRRGQEARLRCSPMKGHSHVYWYRQLPEEGLKFMVYLQKENIIDESGMPKERFSAEFPKEGPSILRIQQVVRGDSAAYFCASSRSGGPNEQFFGPGTRLTVL.

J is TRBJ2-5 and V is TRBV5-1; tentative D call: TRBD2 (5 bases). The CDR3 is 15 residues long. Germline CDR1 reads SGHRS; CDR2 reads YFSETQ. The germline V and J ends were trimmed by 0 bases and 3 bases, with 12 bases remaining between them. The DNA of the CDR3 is TGCGCCAGCAGCTTGGCATCCCCCGGGGAAGAGACCCAGTACTTC. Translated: CASSLASPGEETQYF.

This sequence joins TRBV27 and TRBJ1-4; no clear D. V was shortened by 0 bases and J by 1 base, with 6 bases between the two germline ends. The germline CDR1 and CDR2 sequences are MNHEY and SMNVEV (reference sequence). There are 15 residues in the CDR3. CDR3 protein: CASSLSYRTNEKLFF. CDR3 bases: TGTGCCAGCAGTTTATCCTACAGAACTAATGAAAAACTGTTTTTT. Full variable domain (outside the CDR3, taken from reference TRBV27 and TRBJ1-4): EAQVTQNPRYLITVTGKKLTVTCSQNMNHEYMSWYRQDPGLGLRQIYYSMNVEVTDKGDVPEGYKVSRKEKRNFPLILESPSPNQTSLYFCASSLSYRTNEKLFFGSGTQLSVL.

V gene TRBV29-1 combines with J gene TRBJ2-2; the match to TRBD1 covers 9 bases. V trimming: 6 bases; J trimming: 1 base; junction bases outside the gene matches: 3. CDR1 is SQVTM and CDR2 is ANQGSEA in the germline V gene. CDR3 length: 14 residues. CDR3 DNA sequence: TGCAGCGTACGGGACAGGGTGAACACCGGGGAGCTGTTTTTT. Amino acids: CSVRDRVNTGELFF.

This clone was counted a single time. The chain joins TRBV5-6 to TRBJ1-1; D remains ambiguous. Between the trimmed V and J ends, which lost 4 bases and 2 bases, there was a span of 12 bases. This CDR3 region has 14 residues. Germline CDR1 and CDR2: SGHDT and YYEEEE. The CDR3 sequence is CASSRRSVNTEAFF. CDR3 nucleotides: TGTGCCAGCAGCCGCAGAAGCGTTAACACTGAAGCTTTCTTT.

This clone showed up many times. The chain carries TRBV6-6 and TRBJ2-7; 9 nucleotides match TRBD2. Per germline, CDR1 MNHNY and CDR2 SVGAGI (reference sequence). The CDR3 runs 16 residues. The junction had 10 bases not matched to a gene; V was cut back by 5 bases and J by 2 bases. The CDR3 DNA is TGTGCCAGCAGTCCAAAGAGTAGCGGGGGCGCCTACGAGCAGTACTTC. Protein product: CASSPKSSGGAYEQYF.

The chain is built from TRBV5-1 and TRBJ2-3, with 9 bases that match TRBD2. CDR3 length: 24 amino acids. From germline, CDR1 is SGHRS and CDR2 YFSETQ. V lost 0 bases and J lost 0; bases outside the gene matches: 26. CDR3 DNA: TGCGCCAGCAGCTTGGCTCTCCACGACCTGCGGGAGGGGGTTAGAACCACTAGCACAGATACGCAGTATTTT. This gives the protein CASSLALHDLREGVRTTSTDTQYF. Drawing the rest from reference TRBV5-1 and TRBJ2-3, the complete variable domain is KAGVTQTPRYLIKTRGQQVTLSCSPISGHRSVSWYQQTPGQGLQFLFEYFSETQRNKGNFPGRFSGRQFSNSRSEMNVSTLELGDSALYLCASSLALHDLREGVRTTSTDTQYFGPGTRLTVL.

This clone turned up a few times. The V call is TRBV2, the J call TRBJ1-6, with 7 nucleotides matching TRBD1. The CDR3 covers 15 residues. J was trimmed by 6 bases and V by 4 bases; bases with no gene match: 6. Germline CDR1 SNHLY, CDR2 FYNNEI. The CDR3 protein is CASSVDRRGNSPLHF. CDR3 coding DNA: TGTGCCAGCAGTGTGGACAGGCGGGGTAATTCACCCCTCCACTTT.

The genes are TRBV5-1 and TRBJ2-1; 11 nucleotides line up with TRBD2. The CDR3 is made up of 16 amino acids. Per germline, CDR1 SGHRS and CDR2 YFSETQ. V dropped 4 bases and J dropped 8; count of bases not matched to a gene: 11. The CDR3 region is CASSLRLAGTPDEQFF. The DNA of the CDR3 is TGCGCCAGCAGCCTCCGACTAGCGGGAACTCCCGATGAGCAGTTCTTC.

CDR3 sequence (DNA): TGTGCCAGCAGTCCGGGGGTAGTGGTGTCCTACAATGAGCAGTTCTTC. Amino acids: CASSPGVVVSYNEQFF. The chain combines TRBV6-6 with TRBJ2-1, with D tentatively TRBD2 (6 bases). Germline CDR1 MNHNY, CDR2 SVGAGI (reference sequence). V was shortened by 5 bases and J by 1 base, with 15 bases between the two germline ends. This CDR3 comprises 16 residues.